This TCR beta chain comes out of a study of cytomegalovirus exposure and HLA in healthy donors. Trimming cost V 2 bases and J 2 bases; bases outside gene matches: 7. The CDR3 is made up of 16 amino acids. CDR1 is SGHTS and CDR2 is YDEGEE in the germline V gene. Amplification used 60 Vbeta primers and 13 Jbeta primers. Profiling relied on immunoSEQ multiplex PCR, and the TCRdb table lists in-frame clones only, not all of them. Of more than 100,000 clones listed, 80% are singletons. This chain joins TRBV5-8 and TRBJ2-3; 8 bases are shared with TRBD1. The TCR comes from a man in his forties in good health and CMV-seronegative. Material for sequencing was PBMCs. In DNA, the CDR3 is TGTGCCAGCAGCTTCGACGCAGGGGGCCTCACAGATACGCAGTATTTT. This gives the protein CASSFDAGGLTDTQYF.